This T cell receptor beta chain was recovered during a study of blood T cell repertoires in COVID-19. Libraries were prepared by immunoSEQ multiplex PCR; TCRdb keeps only in-frame clonotypes and omits some of them. There are 200,000 to 300,000 clones in the sample; 86% occur only once, and around 1.8% lies in the top ten. V trimming: 8 bases; J trimming: 4 bases; junction bases outside the gene matches: 12. Germline V gene data show CDR1 as MNHEY and CDR2 as SMNVEV (reference sequence). The CDR3 runs to 15 residues. The sequence came from a man aged 25 to 45 with active or convalescent COVID-19. V and J are TRBV27 and TRBJ2-3, with 7 bases lining up with TRBD2. Source material: peripheral blood. CDR3 nucleotides: TGTGCCAGCTGCCGGGGGGTTTCCTCCGCAGATACGCAGTATTTT. Encoded protein: CASCRGVSSADTQYF.